A selection of T cell receptor beta chains follows, all from one sample in a study of blood T cell repertoires in COVID-19. TCRdb's table, derived via immunoSEQ multiplex PCR, lists solely in-frame clones and lacks some. The table records fewer than 250,000 clones, almost 85% of them present only once. Sequences were obtained from peripheral blood. The receptors were gathered from a man between 50 and 59 years old with acute or convalescent COVID-19. The CDR3 runs from the conserved cysteine through the conserved F or W. A D gene is named only where the DNA matches it firmly. Clone size is given for some rows only: seen once, a few or many times, or a class if the clone is expanded.

D: TRBD2
V: TRBV5-1
J: TRBJ2-5
length: 15
size: -
CDR3: CASSLASGGQETQYF
DNA: TGCGCCAGCAGCTTGGCTAGCGGGGGCCAAGAGACCCAGTACTTC

D: -
V: TRBV19
J: TRBJ1-1
length: 13
size: -
CDR3: CASRGQGNTEAFF
DNA: TGTGCCAGTAGAGGGCAGGGGAACACTGAAGCTTTCTTT

D: -
V: TRBV6-5
J: TRBJ1-2
length: 15
size: -
CDR3: CASSYSYPPRYGYTF
DNA: TGTGCCAGCAGTTACTCATACCCCCCTCGGTATGGCTACACCTTC

D: -
V: TRBV4-1
J: TRBJ1-1
length: 16
size: once
CDR3: CASSQDVGRENTEAFF
DNA: TGCGCCAGCAGCCAAGATGTTGGCAGGGAGAACACTGAAGCTTTCTTT

D: TRBD1
V: TRBV28
J: TRBJ2-1
length: 16
size: -
CDR3: CASSPPGQGARNEQFF
DNA: TGTGCCAGCAGTCCACCGGGACAGGGGGCGAGGAATGAGCAGTTCTTC

D: -
V: TRBV15
J: TRBJ2-5
length: 12
size: once
CDR3: CATSRDLETQYF
DNA: TGTGCCACCAGCAGAGATCTGGAGACCCAGTACTTC

D: -
V: TRBV9
J: TRBJ2-3
length: 13
size: -
CDR3: CASSVSPSDTQYF
DNA: TGTGCCAGCAGCGTAAGCCCCTCAGATACGCAGTATTTT

D: TRBD1
V: TRBV6-5
J: TRBJ1-6
length: 15
size: -
CDR3: CASNPGTEYNSPLHF
DNA: TGTGCCAGCAATCCCGGGACAGAGTATAATTCACCCCTCCACTTT

D: -
V: TRBV4-1
J: TRBJ2-7
length: 12
size: -
CDR3: CASSQPGYEQYF
DNA: TGCGCCAGCAGCCAACCAGGATACGAGCAGTACTTC

D: -
V: TRBV29-1
J: TRBJ1-5
length: 14
size: -
CDR3: CSVELGGGNQPQHF
DNA: TGCAGCGTTGAATTGGGCGGGGGCAATCAGCCCCAGCATTTT

D: -
V: TRBV6-5
J: TRBJ1-3
length: 13
size: -
CDR3: CASSLDTRNTIYF
DNA: TGTGCCAGCAGTCTCGACACGAGAAACACCATATATTTT

D: TRBD1
V: TRBV20-1
J: TRBJ2-1
length: 11
size: -
CDR3: CSATPGTAPFF
DNA: TGCAGTGCCACCCCCGGGACAGCGCCGTTCTTC

D: -
V: TRBV29-1
J: TRBJ2-3
length: 13
size: -
CDR3: CSVGGSSTDTQYF
DNA: TGCAGCGTCGGGGGTTCAAGCACAGATACGCAGTATTTT

D: -
V: TRBV19
J: TRBJ1-1
length: 14
size: once
CDR3: CATPLDKGNTEAFF
DNA: TGTGCCACCCCTCTGGACAAGGGGAACACTGAAGCTTTCTTT

D: TRBD1
V: TRBV11-2
J: TRBJ1-2
length: 13
size: few
CDR3: CASSLGTGYGYTF
DNA: TGTGCCAGCAGCCTCGGGACAGGGTATGGCTACACCTTC

D: TRBD1
V: TRBV19
J: TRBJ2-7
length: 15
size: -
CDR3: CASSIAQGEGYEQYF
DNA: TGTGCCAGTAGTATAGCACAGGGGGAAGGCTACGAGCAGTACTTC

D: -
V: TRBV6-2/TRBV6-3
J: TRBJ2-2
length: 17
size: -
CDR3: CASSLRVVLVGTGELFF
DNA: TGTGCCAGCAGCCTACGGGTAGTTTTGGTCGGCACCGGGGAGCTGTTTTTT

D: -
V: TRBV7-8
J: TRBJ2-2
length: 16
size: -
CDR3: CASSFGRIRDTGELFF
DNA: TGTGCCAGCAGCTTTGGTAGGATTCGGGACACCGGGGAGCTGTTTTTT

D: TRBD1
V: TRBV9
J: TRBJ1-2
length: 15
size: -
CDR3: CASSDRTGGNYGYTF
DNA: TGTGCCAGCAGCGACCGGACAGGGGGCAACTATGGCTACACCTTC

D: -
V: TRBV6-5
J: TRBJ1-3
length: 15
size: -
CDR3: CASSYEGGTGNTIYF
DNA: TGTGCCAGCAGTTACGAGGGGGGGACTGGAAACACCATATATTTT

D: -
V: TRBV15
J: TRBJ2-3
length: 16
size: -
CDR3: CATSRAGLTSKDTQYF
DNA: TGTGCCACCAGCAGGGCGGGACTCACGAGTAAAGATACGCAGTATTTT

D: TRBD2
V: TRBV5-4
J: TRBJ2-1
length: 14
size: -
CDR3: CASSFLGLAVEQFF
DNA: TGTGCCAGCAGCTTCCTGGGACTAGCGGTTGAGCAGTTCTTC

D: -
V: TRBV9
J: TRBJ1-1
length: 15
size: -
CDR3: CASSVASGMGTEAFF
DNA: TGTGCCAGCAGCGTAGCGTCGGGGATGGGCACTGAAGCTTTCTTT

D: TRBD2
V: TRBV7-8
J: TRBJ2-1
length: 16
size: -
CDR3: CASSLGAGGPGNEQFF
DNA: TGTGCCAGCAGCTTAGGGGCGGGAGGGCCAGGAAATGAGCAGTTCTTC

D: -
V: TRBV21-1
J: TRBJ1-5
length: 16
size: -
CDR3: CASSKAGQMNNQPQHF
DNA: TGTGCCAGCAGCAAAGCGGGACAGATGAACAATCAGCCCCAGCATTTT

D: TRBD1
V: TRBV6-1
J: TRBJ2-3
length: 18
size: -
CDR3: CASSEKSWGRGQIDTQYF
DNA: TGTGCCAGCAGTGAAAAATCTTGGGGCAGGGGGCAAATAGATACGCAGTATTTT

D: TRBD1
V: TRBV6-6
J: TRBJ2-7
length: 15
size: -
CDR3: CASRKTGQGGNEQYF
DNA: TGTGCCAGCAGAAAAACGGGACAGGGGGGCAACGAGCAGTACTTC

D: TRBD2
V: TRBV9
J: TRBJ2-5
length: 17
size: once
CDR3: CASSVLPSGTSRGTQYF
DNA: TGTGCCAGCAGCGTACTGCCGTCTGGGACTAGCAGAGGGACCCAGTACTTC

D: TRBD1
V: TRBV27
J: TRBJ2-7
length: 15
size: -
CDR3: CASSLRAGGLYEQYF
DNA: TGTGCCAGCAGTTTACGGGCAGGGGGTTTATACGAGCAGTACTTC

D: -
V: TRBV7-7
J: TRBJ2-5
length: 15
size: -
CDR3: CASSLLGTVEETQYF
DNA: TGTGCTAGCAGCTTACTCGGGACTGTGGAAGAGACCCAGTACTTC

D: TRBD1
V: TRBV5-8
J: TRBJ1-1
length: 17
size: few
CDR3: CASSPGTGGAGNTEAFF
DNA: TGTGCCAGCAGCCCAGGGACAGGGGGCGCGGGGAACACTGAAGCTTTCTTT

D: TRBD1
V: TRBV4-1
J: TRBJ1-2
length: 17
size: -
CDR3: CASSSGALDRGRDGYTF
DNA: TGCGCCAGCAGCTCAGGGGCCCTGGACAGGGGGCGCGATGGCTACACCTTC

D: TRBD1
V: TRBV28
J: TRBJ1-2
length: 16
size: -
CDR3: CASSLAGQGADYGYTF
DNA: TGTGCCAGCAGTTTGGCGGGACAGGGGGCGGACTATGGCTACACCTTC

D: TRBD1
V: TRBV6-1
J: TRBJ1-6
length: 14
size: -
CDR3: CASNFGQGNSPLHF
DNA: TGTGCCAGCAATTTTGGACAGGGGAATTCACCCCTCCACTTT

D: TRBD2
V: TRBV14
J: TRBJ2-1
length: 16
size: -
CDR3: CASSQLGGSDYNEQFF
DNA: TGTGCCAGCAGCCAATTGGGCGGGAGCGATTACAATGAGCAGTTCTTC

D: -
V: TRBV2
J: TRBJ1-2
length: 13
size: -
CDR3: CASNRELNYGYTF
DNA: TGTGCCAGCAACAGGGAACTTAACTATGGCTACACCTTC

D: -
V: TRBV7-6
J: TRBJ1-2
length: 15
size: -
CDR3: CASSSTSGGYDGYTF
DNA: TGTGCCAGCAGCTCGACCTCCGGGGGGTATGATGGCTACACCTTC

D: TRBD1
V: TRBV7-2
J: TRBJ1-1
length: 14
size: -
CDR3: CASSLLQGGTEAFF
DNA: TGTGCCAGCAGCCTACTACAGGGGGGCACTGAAGCTTTCTTT

D: TRBD1
V: TRBV5-5
J: TRBJ1-2
length: 14
size: -
CDR3: CASSPTRQGFGYTF
DNA: TGTGCCAGCAGCCCCACCCGACAGGGTTTCGGCTACACCTTC

D: TRBD2
V: TRBV7-9
J: TRBJ2-1
length: 14
size: -
CDR3: CASSWGGTSPEQFF
DNA: TGTGCCAGCAGCTGGGGCGGGACTAGCCCTGAGCAGTTCTTC